This T cell receptor beta chain was observed in a study of blood T cell repertoires in COVID-19. Study-wide context: In each case, the material was cDNA or gDNA derived from T cells, B-cell-depleted T cells, or PBMCs.

This CDR3 contains 18 residues. Germline values: CDR1 SGHNT, CDR2 YENEEA. J was trimmed by 0 bases and V by 3 bases; bases with no gene match: 12. The method was immunoSEQ multiplex PCR; TCRdb's version includes in-frame clones alone and lacks a portion of them. The sample carries more than 95,000 clones, about 89% recorded once. This TCR was recovered from a human donor in a cohort sampled during active COVID-19. This chain links TRBV11-3 with TRBJ2-7, with 9 bases fitting TRBD1. Sample: peripheral blood. This chain's CDR3 is CASSFTLGDRASSYEQYF. The CDR3 nucleotides read TGTGCCAGCAGCTTTACGCTCGGGGACAGGGCAAGCTCCTACGAGCAGTACTTC.